The clone carrying this TCR beta chain was observed a handful of times. Its antigen is currently unknown. This CDR3 contains 15 residues. V was pared by 2 bases and J by 1 base, with 4 bases of the junction left unmatched. Germline assignment: CDR1 DFQATT and CDR2 SNEGSKA (reference sequence). These data originate in a study of post-analysis software for immune sequencing data. Broader study findings: Compared against controls, patients with multiple sclerosis displayed significantly lower normalized Chao1 diversity. Four or five TRBV segments were significantly more frequent in patients than in controls. TRBV5-6, TRBV5-1 and TRBV20-1 were among these segments.

Unique-molecular-identifier-tagged TCR beta cDNA libraries were used. Hundreds of thousands of cDNA molecules came from around 1 to 10 million T cells. TCRdb ran MiXCR on the PCR reads and lists one entry per CDR3 protein. The sample holds some 500,000 distinct CDR3 sequences, roughly 45% seen once. This clonotype originated in a girl under 18 with multiple sclerosis. Input material: blood. The rearrangement links TRBV20-1 to TRBJ2-7, with TRBD2 matching over 11 bases. In nucleotides, the CDR3 is TGCAGTGCTAGAATCCGACTAGCGGGGTCCTACGAGCAGTACTTC. It encodes CSARIRLAGSYEQYF.